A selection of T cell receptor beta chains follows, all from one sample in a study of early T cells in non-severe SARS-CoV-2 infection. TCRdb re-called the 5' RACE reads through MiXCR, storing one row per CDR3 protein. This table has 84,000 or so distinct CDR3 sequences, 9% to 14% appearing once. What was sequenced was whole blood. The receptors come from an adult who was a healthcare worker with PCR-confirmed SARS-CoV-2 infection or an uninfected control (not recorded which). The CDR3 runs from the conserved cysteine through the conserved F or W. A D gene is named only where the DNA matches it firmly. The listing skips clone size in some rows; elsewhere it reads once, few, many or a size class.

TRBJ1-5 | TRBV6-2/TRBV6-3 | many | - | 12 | CASSQSERPQHF | TGTGCCAGCAGTCAGAGCGAGAGGCCCCAGCATTTT
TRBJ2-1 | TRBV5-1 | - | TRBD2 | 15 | CASSLLAGDYNEQFF | TGCGCCAGCAGTCTCTTAGCGGGAGACTACAATGAGCAGTTCTTC
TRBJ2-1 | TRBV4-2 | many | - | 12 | CASSRFYNEQFF | TGTGCCAGCAGCCGATTTTACAATGAGCAGTTCTTC
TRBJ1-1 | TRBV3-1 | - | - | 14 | CASSRGDTDAEAFF | TGTGCCAGCAGCCGAGGGGACACCGATGCTGAAGCTTTCTTT
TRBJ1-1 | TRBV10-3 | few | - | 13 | CAIRTLGGTEAFF | TGTGCCATCCGGACCCTGGGGGGCACTGAAGCTTTCTTT
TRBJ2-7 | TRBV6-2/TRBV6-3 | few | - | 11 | CATLGTYEQYF | TGTGCCACGCTGGGCACCTACGAGCAGTACTTC
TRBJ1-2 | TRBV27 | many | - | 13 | CASSLGQNYGYTF | TGTGCCAGCAGTTTAGGGCAAAACTATGGCTACACCTTC
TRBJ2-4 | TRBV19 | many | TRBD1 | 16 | CASSLPGQGLKNIQYF | TGTGCCAGTAGTCTCCCGGGACAGGGTCTGAAAAACATTCAGTACTTC
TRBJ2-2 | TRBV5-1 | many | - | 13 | CASSQKGPGELFF | TGCGCCAGCAGCCAAAAGGGCCCCGGGGAGCTGTTTTTT
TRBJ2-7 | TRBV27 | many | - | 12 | CASSPSSYEQYF | TGTGCCAGCAGTCCTAGCTCCTACGAGCAGTACTTC
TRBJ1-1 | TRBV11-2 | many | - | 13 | CASSLPLRPEAFF | TGTGCCAGCAGCTTACCCCTTAGGCCTGAAGCTTTCTTT
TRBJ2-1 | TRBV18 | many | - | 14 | CASSPRRSVNEQFF | TGTGCCAGCTCACCACGAAGGTCAGTCAATGAGCAGTTCTTC
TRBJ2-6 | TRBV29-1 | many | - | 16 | CSATEGGSSGANVLTF | TGCAGCGCAACTGAGGGCGGAAGCTCTGGGGCCAACGTCCTGACTTTC
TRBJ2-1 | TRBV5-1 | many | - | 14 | CASMRASANNEQFF | TGCGCCAGCATGCGGGCTAGCGCGAACAATGAGCAGTTCTTC
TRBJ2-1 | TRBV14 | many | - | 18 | CASSPRSLERKTYNEQFF | TGTGCCAGCAGCCCACGGTCCCTCGAGCGGAAGACCTACAATGAGCAGTTCTTC
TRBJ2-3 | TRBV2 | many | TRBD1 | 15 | CASRDTGVHTDTQYF | TGTGCCAGCCGGGACACAGGGGTCCACACAGATACGCAGTATTTT
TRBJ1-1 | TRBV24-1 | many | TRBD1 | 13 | CATSRPGGTEAFF | TGTGCCACCAGTCGTCCAGGGGGGACTGAAGCTTTCTTT
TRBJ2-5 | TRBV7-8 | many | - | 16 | CASSPGPMFGAETQYF | TGTGCCAGCAGTCCGGGTCCTATGTTTGGGGCCGAGACCCAGTACTTC
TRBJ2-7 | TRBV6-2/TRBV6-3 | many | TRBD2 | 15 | CASSSNKRGTYEQYF | TGTGCCAGCAGTTCAAACAAGCGGGGCACCTACGAGCAGTACTTC
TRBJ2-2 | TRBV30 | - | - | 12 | CAWSWRAGELFF | TGTGCCTGGAGTTGGCGGGCCGGGGAGCTGTTTTTT
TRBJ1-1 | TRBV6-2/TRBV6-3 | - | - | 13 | CASSLRMRTEAFF | TGTGCCAGCAGTTTGAGAATGCGCACTGAAGCTTTCTTT
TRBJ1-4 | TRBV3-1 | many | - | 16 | CASSQGRSGQNEKLFF | TGTGCCAGCAGCCAAGGCCGGTCCGGTCAGAATGAAAAACTGTTTTTT
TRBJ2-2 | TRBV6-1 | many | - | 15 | CASQRDETNTGELFF | TGTGCCAGCCAAAGGGACGAAACGAACACCGGGGAGCTGTTTTTT
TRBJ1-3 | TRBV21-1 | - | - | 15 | CASSTQRQSGNTIYF | TGTGCCAGCAGCACCCAGCGACAGTCTGGAAACACCATATATTTT
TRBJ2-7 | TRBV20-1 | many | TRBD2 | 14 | CSASGRGGRYEQYF | TGCAGTGCTAGTGGGCGGGGGGGCCGATACGAGCAGTACTTC
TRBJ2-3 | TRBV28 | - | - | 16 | CASSLGRLGGTDTQYF | TGTGCCAGCAGTTTAGGGCGGCTCGGAGGGACAGATACGCAGTATTTT
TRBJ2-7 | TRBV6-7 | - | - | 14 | CASTPGHMVYEQYF | TGTGCCAGCACTCCGGGACACATGGTCTACGAGCAGTACTTC
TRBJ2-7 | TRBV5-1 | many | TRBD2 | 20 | CASSSGTSGGIHPTSYEQYF | TGCGCCAGCAGCTCGGGGACTAGCGGGGGGATTCATCCGACCTCCTACGAGCAGTACTTC
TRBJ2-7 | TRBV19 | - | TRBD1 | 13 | CASSGTVLYEQYF | TGTGCCAGCTCCGGGACAGTGCTCTACGAGCAGTACTTC
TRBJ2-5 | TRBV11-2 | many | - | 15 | CASSPLNGIPETQYF | TGTGCCAGCAGCCCCTTAAACGGGATCCCAGAGACCCAGTACTTC
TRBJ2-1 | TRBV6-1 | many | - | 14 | CAVDDRSSYNEQFF | TGTGCCGTTGATGACAGGAGCTCCTACAATGAGCAGTTCTTC
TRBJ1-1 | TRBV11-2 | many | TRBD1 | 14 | CASSWRGQGTEAFF | TGTGCCAGCAGCTGGCGGGGACAGGGGACTGAAGCTTTCTTT
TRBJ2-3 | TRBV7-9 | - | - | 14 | CASGGSASTDTQYF | TGTGCCAGCGGAGGGTCCGCTAGCACAGATACGCAGTATTTT
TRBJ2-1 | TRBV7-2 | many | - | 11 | CASSPIHEQFF | TGTGCCAGCAGCCCCATCCATGAGCAGTTCTTC
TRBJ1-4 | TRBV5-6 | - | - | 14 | CASSSGRTNEKLFF | TGTGCCAGCAGCTCGGGACGGACTAATGAAAAACTGTTTTTT
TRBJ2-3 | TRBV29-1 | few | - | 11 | CSAKFTDTQYF | TGCAGCGCCAAGTTCACAGATACGCAGTATTTT
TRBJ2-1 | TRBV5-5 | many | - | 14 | CASSPGTYYNEQFF | TGTGCCAGCAGTCCCGGGACTTACTACAATGAGCAGTTCTTC
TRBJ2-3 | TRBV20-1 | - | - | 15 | CSARAEDLNADTQYF | TGCAGTGCTAGAGCTGAGGACCTAAACGCAGATACGCAGTATTTT
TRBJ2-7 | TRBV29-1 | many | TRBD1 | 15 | CSVEVWDRGISRKYF | TGCAGCGTTGAAGTATGGGACAGGGGAATTAGTCGGAAGTACTTC
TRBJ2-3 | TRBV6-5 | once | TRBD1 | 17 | CASSYSGQGWETDTQYF | TGTGCCAGCAGTTACTCCGGACAGGGGTGGGAGACAGATACGCAGTATTTT
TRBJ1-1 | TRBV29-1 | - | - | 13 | CSAFPPSKTEAFF | TGCAGCGCATTTCCTCCCAGCAAGACTGAAGCTTTCTTT
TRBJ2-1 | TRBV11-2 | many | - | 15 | CASSLHRGGYNEQFF | TGTGCCAGCAGCTTACACAGGGGGGGTTACAATGAGCAGTTCTTC
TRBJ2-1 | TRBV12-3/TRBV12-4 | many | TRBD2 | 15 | CASSPGLAGSGLQFF | TGTGCCAGCAGTCCGGGACTAGCGGGTTCGGGCCTTCAGTTCTTC
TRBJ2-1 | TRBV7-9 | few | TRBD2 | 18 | CATIPPMGREGPSGEQFF | TGTGCCACAATACCCCCGATGGGACGGGAGGGGCCGTCGGGGGAGCAGTTCTTC
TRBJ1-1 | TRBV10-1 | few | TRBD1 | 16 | CASSESWDSLNTEAFF | TGCGCCAGCAGTGAGTCCTGGGACAGCCTGAACACTGAAGCTTTCTTT
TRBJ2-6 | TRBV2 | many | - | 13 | CASMGAGANVLTF | TGTGCCAGCATGGGGGCCGGGGCCAACGTCCTGACTTTC
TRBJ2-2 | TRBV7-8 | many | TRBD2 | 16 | CASSSTSGRATGELFF | TGTGCCAGCAGCTCGACTAGCGGGAGAGCTACCGGGGAGCTGTTTTTT